The 21 T cell receptor beta chains presented below share a single source sample, sequenced in a study of blood T cell repertoires in COVID-19. Only in-frame clones appear in the TCRdb table, and some are missing; sequencing was by immunoSEQ multiplex PCR. This sample carries some 230,000 clones, under 90% of them seen once, and the ten largest clones take 5% to 6.5%. The source material was peripheral blood. The receptor set was obtained from a woman aged 55 to 70 who had recovered from COVID-19.

This sequence joins TRBV7-2 and TRBJ1-4; TRBD1 is a possible D gene (5 bases). The CDR3 loop spans 14 amino acids. Germline V gene sequence: CDR1 SGHTA, CDR2 FQGNSA. Trimming removed 5 bases at V and 7 bases at J, with 14 bases between. CDR3 in DNA: TGTGCCAGCAGCGAACTTTGGGGGGGTGAAAAACTGTTTTTT. Translating it yields CASSELWGGEKLFF.

This chain links TRBV19 with TRBJ1-5; 11 bases line up with TRBD1. The CDR3 totals 15 residues. CDR1 is LNHDA, CDR2 SQIVND, per germline (reference sequence). Losses at the gene ends were 5 bases for V and 6 bases for J; bases not matched to a gene: 6. Written as DNA, the CDR3 is TGTGCCAGTAGTCCGTGGACAGGGGGCAGTCAGCCCCAGCATTTT. Translated: CASSPWTGGSQPQHF.

This chain connects TRBV7-9 to TRBJ1-1, with a weak D call TRBD1 (6 bases). V lost 0 bases, J lost 2 bases, and 10 bases lay in between. Germline assignment: CDR1 SEHNR and CDR2 FQNEAQ (reference sequence). The CDR3 spans 15 residues. CDR3 coding DNA: TGTGCCAGCAGCTTAGCGACAGGCAGCAACACTGAAGCTTTCTTT. This gives the protein CASSLATGSNTEAFF.

CDR3 sequence reads: CASSLSGSSYEQYF. CDR3 DNA: TGTGCCAGCAGCCTCTCCGGGTCCTCCTACGAGCAGTACTTC. V is TRBV7-6 and J is TRBJ2-7; D gene uncertain. CDR3 length: 14 residues. V lost 5 bases and J 0 bases, leaving 11 bases between the germline ends. Germline V gene sequence: CDR1 SGHVS, CDR2 FNYEAQ.

The CDR3 region is CASSYAGTDSGNTIYF. CDR3 sequence (DNA): TGTGCCAGCAGTTACGCCGGGACAGACTCTGGAAACACCATATATTTT. The V call is TRBV6-5, the J call TRBJ1-3; 7 nucleotides line up with TRBD1. There are 16 residues in the CDR3. The germline CDR1 and CDR2 sequences are MNHEY and SVGAGI. V dropped 2 bases and J dropped 0; count of bases not matched to a gene: 4.

The rearrangement uses TRBV27 and TRBJ1-2; 7 bases align to TRBD1. CDR1 MNHEY and CDR2 SMNVEV come from the germline V gene (reference sequence). With V trimmed by 0 bases and J by 4 bases, 2 bases remained unmatched. The CDR3 has 14 residues. CDR3 in amino acids: CASSLSNRGYGYTF. CDR3 bases: TGTGCCAGCAGTTTATCCAACAGGGGCTATGGCTACACCTTC.

Comments on this clone: The sample has other DNA sequences that encode this CDR3 too. This chain links TRBV9 with TRBJ2-3; 8 nucleotides line up with TRBD2. V shed 3 bases and J 4 bases; nucleotides not matched to a gene: 4. CDR3 length equals 14 residues. Germline CDR1 SGDLS, CDR2 YYNGEE. CDR3 sequence: CASSAGGGPDTQYF. In DNA, the CDR3 is TGTGCCAGCAGCGCAGGCGGGGGGCCAGATACGCAGTATTTT.

The V gene is TRBV2, the J gene TRBJ2-1; 8 bases fit TRBD2. The J segment lost 2 bases and the V segment lost 2 bases, leaving 2 bases of the junction unmatched. Germline V CDR1 and CDR2: SNHLY, FYNNEI. The CDR3 extends over 15 amino acids. The CDR3 DNA sequence: TGTGCCAGCAGTGAAAGCGGGGGACCCTACAATGAGCAGTTCTTC. It translates to CASSESGGPYNEQFF.

The chain combines TRBV10-2 with TRBJ2-5; TRBD1 might be the D (6 bases). This CDR3 contains 13 residues. Trimming left V 2 bases short and J 5 bases short, with 9 bases between. Germline V gene lookup returns CDR1 WSHSY and CDR2 SAAADI. The CDR3 coding sequence is TGCGCCAGCAGTGAGCAGGGGATGGAGACCCAGTACTTC. Translation: CASSEQGMETQYF.

This chain joins TRBV4-2 and TRBJ1-6, with 10 bases that match TRBD1. After removal of 3 bases from V and 9 bases from J, the junction contained 8 bases not matched to a gene. From germline, CDR1 is LGHNA and CDR2 YNFKEQ. This CDR3 has 16 amino acids. The CDR3 is CASSQIVGQGFSPLHF. CDR3 nucleotides: TGTGCCAGCAGCCAGATAGTGGGACAGGGGTTTTCACCCCTCCACTTT.

V is TRBV28 and J is TRBJ1-5; TRBD1 matches at 10 bases. CDR3 size: 16 residues. The germline gives CDR1 MDHEN, CDR2 SYDVKM. V was pared by 1 base and J by 9 bases, with 9 bases of the junction left unmatched. This chain's CDR3 is CASSLLLGQGSRPQHF. DNA for the CDR3: TGTGCCAGCAGTTTATTACTGGGACAGGGGAGTCGGCCCCAGCATTTT.

V usage is TRBV30 and J usage is TRBJ2-5; D is perhaps TRBD2 (5 bases). Trimming took 1 base from V and 9 from J, leaving 12 bases between them. CDR1 is GTSNPN, CDR2 SVGIG, per germline (reference sequence). The length of the CDR3 is 12 residues. In DNA, the CDR3 is TGTGCCTGGAGTGGGACTCCCACGGCCCAGTACTTC. It encodes CAWSGTPTAQYF.

This chain uses TRBV5-1 with TRBJ1-1, with 8 bases matching TRBD1. The ends lost 5 bases at V and 10 bases at J; junction bases unmatched: 7. The CDR3 covers 12 residues. Looked up from germline, CDR1 is SGHRS and CDR2 is YFSETQ. Written as DNA, the CDR3 is TGCGCCAGCAGAAATGGACAGGGACGAGCTTTCTTT. Encoded protein: CASRNGQGRAFF.

This clone was found once. The chain is built from TRBV14 and TRBJ1-6; weak D call: TRBD1 (5 bases). The ends were cut back, 5 bases at V and 9 bases at J, with 14 bases in the middle. Germline CDR1 is SGHDN and CDR2 is FVKESK. CDR3 size: 14 residues. The CDR3 loop reads CASSRGIDGSPLHF. CDR3 DNA: TGTGCCAGCAGCAGGGGCATTGACGGTTCACCCCTCCACTTT.

The rearrangement links TRBV10-1 to TRBJ2-4; perhaps TRBD1 as D (6 bases). Trimming shortened V by 2 bases and J by 8 bases, and 13 bases separated the two germline ends. The CDR3 extends over 14 amino acids. Looked up from germline, CDR1 is WNHNN and CDR2 is SYGVQD (reference sequence). The CDR3 loop is CASSERQDRDIQYF. CDR3 coding DNA: TGCGCCAGCAGTGAGAGACAGGATCGGGACATTCAGTACTTC.

V is TRBV10-2 and J is TRBJ2-7, with 11 bases lining up with TRBD1. The CDR3 spans 15 residues. Germline V CDR1 and CDR2: WSHSY, SAAADI. Losses at the gene ends were 7 bases for V and 4 bases for J; bases not matched to a gene: 9. The CDR3 bases are TGCGCCAGCACCAGAGGACAGGGGGCTTCGTACGAGCAGTACTTC. This sequence encodes CASTRGQGASYEQYF.

The chain joins TRBV3-1 (or the pseudogene TRBV3-2) to TRBJ2-2, with 9 bases aligning to TRBD2. Trimming at V came to 6 bases and at J to 15 bases, leaving 8 bases not matched to a gene. The germline gives CDR1 LGHDT, CDR2 YNNKEL (reference sequence). The CDR3 runs 12 residues. The CDR3 spells CASRVPSGALFF. The CDR3 DNA reads TGTGCCAGCAGGGTCCCTAGCGGGGCGTTGTTTTTT.

This sequence joins TRBV18 and TRBJ1-3; the D gene is possibly TRBD1 (6 bases). CDR3 length: 18 residues. The germline V gene encodes CDR1 KGHSH and CDR2 LQKENI. Trimming left V 3 bases short and J 4 bases short, with 22 bases between. CDR3 residues: CASSPDSSGSGGGNTIYF. The CDR3 nucleotides read TGTGCCAGCTCACCGGACAGCTCTGGCTCGGGCGGAGGAAACACCATATATTTT. The whole variable domain, filled in from reference TRBV18 and TRBJ1-3, reads NAGVMQNPRHLVRRRGQEARLRCSPMKGHSHVYWYRQLPEEGLKFMVYLQKENIIDESGMPKERFSAEFPKEGPSILRIQQVVRGDSAAYFCASSPDSSGSGGGNTIYFGEGSWLTVV.

The rearrangement links TRBV12-3 or TRBV12-4 to TRBJ1-1; TRBD1 matches 7 bases. The CDR3 runs to 13 residues. J lost 7 bases, V lost 0 bases, and 2 bases had no gene match. CDR3 amino acids: CASSLAGQLEAFF. The CDR3 nucleotides are TGTGCCAGCAGTTTAGCGGGACAGCTTGAAGCTTTCTTT.

The V gene is TRBV15, the J gene TRBJ2-1; 7 bases are shared with TRBD2. The CDR3 is made up of 15 amino acids. CDR1 is LNHNV and CDR2 is YYDKDF in the germline V gene (reference sequence). The J segment lost 3 bases and the V segment lost 0 bases, leaving 2 bases of the junction unmatched. Here the CDR3 reads CATSREGGVYNEQFF. CDR3 DNA sequence: TGTGCCACCAGCAGAGAGGGGGGGGTCTACAATGAGCAGTTCTTC.

The chain combines TRBV19 with TRBJ2-7; a possible D gene is TRBD1 (6 bases). The germline V gene has CDR1 LNHDA and CDR2 SQIVND (reference sequence). The V end was cut by 2 bases, the J end by 0 bases, with 11 bases between. The CDR3 spans 15 residues. CDR3 coding DNA: TGTGCCAGTAGTATAAGAGGACAGAGCTCCTACGAGCAGTACTTC. It codes for CASSIRGQSSYEQYF.